One sample yielded the 16 T cell receptor beta chains listed below, sequenced in a study of shared clonotypes between healthy human individuals. Generated by immunoSEQ multiplex PCR, the TCRdb table keeps only in-frame clones and is missing some. The sample lists some 350,000 clones, 74% seen once, with 10% in the top ten. The sample was memory CD4+ T cells sorted from blood. Noted subset: CD45RA-negative fraction. These receptors all stem from a man aged 25-45 years in good health.

The rearrangement joins TRBV5-1 to TRBJ2-5; no firm D call. Germline values: CDR1 SGHRS, CDR2 YFSETQ. V lost 0 bases, J lost 2 bases, and 8 bases lay in between. This CDR3 has 14 residues. The CDR3 DNA sequence: TGCGCCAGCAGCTTGGATGGGCAACAAGAGACCCAGTACTTC. This sequence encodes CASSLDGQQETQYF.

This clone was picked up a small number of times. The rearrangement uses TRBV19 and TRBJ2-7; weak D call: TRBD2 (6 bases). The CDR3 runs 13 residues. V shed 4 bases and J shed 1 base, with 8 bases lying between them. CDR1 is LNHDA and CDR2 is SQIVND in the germline V gene (reference sequence). DNA for the CDR3: TGTGCCAGTAGTAGAGGAGGGTCCTACGAGCAGTACTTC. It is translated as CASSRGGSYEQYF. Variable domain in full (rest from reference TRBV19 and TRBJ2-7): DGGITQSPKYLFRKEGQNVTLSCEQNLNHDAMYWYRQDPGQGLRLIYYSQIVNDFQKGDIAEGYSVSREKKESFPLTVTSAQKNPTAFYLCASSRGGSYEQYFGPGTRLTVT.

Regarding this clone: In the same sample, other DNA sequences code for this CDR3. V gene TRBV5-1 combines with J gene TRBJ2-1; 7 nucleotides agree with TRBD1. V lost 3 bases and J lost 7; bases outside the gene matches: 4. The CDR3 has 13 amino acids. Germline CDR1 is SGHRS and CDR2 is YFSETQ. In DNA form, the CDR3 reads TGCGCCAGCAGCTCTTTACAGGGGAATGAGCAGTTCTTC. It is translated as CASSSLQGNEQFF.

The genes are TRBV18 and TRBJ2-3; D not resolved. Per germline, CDR1 KGHSH and CDR2 LQKENI. V lost 5 bases to trimming and J lost 0 bases, with 3 bases between them. The CDR3 extends over 12 amino acids. The CDR3 bases are TGTGCCAGCTCAAAAAGCACAGATACGCAGTATTTT. This codes for CASSKSTDTQYF.

V usage is TRBV7-2 and J usage is TRBJ1-2; maybe TRBD1 (6 bases). This CDR3 spans 13 amino acids. Trimming stripped 3 bases from V and 8 bases from J, with 13 bases between. The germline V gene has CDR1 SGHTA and CDR2 FQGNSA. CDR3 loop: CASSLTGERGYTF. For the CDR3, the DNA is TGTGCCAGCAGCTTGACAGGAGAGAGGGGCTACACCTTC. Supplemented by reference TRBV7-2 and TRBJ1-2, the full variable domain reads GAGVSQSPSNKVTEKGKDVELRCDPISGHTALYWYRQSLGQGLEFLIYFQGNSAPDKSGLPSDRFSAERTGGSVSTLTIQRTQQEDSAVYLCASSLTGERGYTFGSGTRLTVV.

The chain links TRBV14 to TRBJ2-7; 9 bases match TRBD2. The germline V gene has CDR1 SGHDN and CDR2 FVKESK. The CDR3 length is 16 residues. V trimming: 4 bases; J trimming: 3 bases; junction bases outside the gene matches: 10. The CDR3 DNA sequence: TGTGCCAGCAGCCGAGTGTCAGCGGGAGGTAACTACGAGCAGTACTTC. Protein sequence: CASSRVSAGGNYEQYF.

This chain connects TRBV18 to TRBJ1-2; TRBD1 is a possible D gene (5 bases). V lost 5 bases and J 5 bases, leaving 9 bases between the germline ends. Germline V gene lookup returns CDR1 KGHSH and CDR2 LQKENI. This CDR3 spans 12 amino acids. CDR3 in amino acids: CASSLTVYGYTF. CDR3 DNA sequence: TGTGCCAGCTCATTGACAGTATATGGCTACACCTTC.

This clone was seen many times. The chain joins TRBV4-1 to TRBJ2-3; TRBD1 is a possible D gene (7 bases). V was shortened by 0 bases and J by 3 bases, with 13 bases between the two germline ends. The germline gives CDR1 MGHRA, CDR2 YSYEKL. CDR3 size: 16 residues. The CDR3 nucleotides read TGCGCCAGCAGCCAAGAGCGGGACAGCCTAACAGATACGCAGTATTTT. This sequence encodes CASSQERDSLTDTQYF.

V usage is TRBV10-3 and J usage is TRBJ2-3, with 11 bases identical to TRBD1. The CDR3 consists of 15 residues. CDR1 is ENHRY, CDR2 SYGVKD, per germline. The V gene end was trimmed by 2 bases and the J gene end by 9 bases; junction bases not matched to a gene: 7. The CDR3 DNA is TGTGCCATCAGTGAGGGACAGGGGGCCGTAGTCACGCAGTATTTT. Translated, it gives CAISEGQGAVVTQYF.

The chain links TRBV6-1 to TRBJ2-2; D perhaps matches TRBD1 (6 bases). V was cut by 7 bases and J by 4 bases, with 16 bases left in between. Looked up from germline, CDR1 is MNHNS and CDR2 is SASEGT. There are 15 residues in the CDR3. The CDR3 spells CASNRRDTSTGELFF. The CDR3 nucleotides are TGTGCCAGCAACCGAAGGGACACCTCCACCGGGGAGCTGTTTTTT.

The chain couples TRBV5-1 to TRBJ2-3; D unclear. Germline assignment: CDR1 SGHRS and CDR2 YFSETQ. This CDR3 contains 14 residues. V was trimmed by 1 base and J by 0 bases, leaving 6 bases between them. The DNA of the CDR3 is TGCGCCAGCAGCTTGAAAGCGAGCACAGATACGCAGTATTTT. Translated: CASSLKASTDTQYF.

This clone was observed at least ten times. J is TRBJ1-1 and V is TRBV5-1; D call uncertain. Trimming pared 4 bases from V and 1 base from J, leaving 11 bases between. Germline V lookup: CDR1 SGHRS, CDR2 YFSETQ. The CDR3 is 14 residues long. The CDR3 is CASSPTPENTEAFF. Written as DNA, the CDR3 is TGCGCCAGCAGCCCAACACCGGAGAACACTGAAGCTTTCTTT.

The J gene is TRBJ2-1, the V gene TRBV19, with 10 bases fitting TRBD1. The CDR3 covers 15 residues. V lost 0 bases, J lost 4 bases, and 0 bases stayed unmatched. In germline, CDR1 is LNHDA, CDR2 SQIVND (reference sequence). The CDR3: CASSIEGQGYNEQFF. The CDR3 DNA is TGTGCCAGTAGTATAGAGGGACAGGGGTACAATGAGCAGTTCTTC.

This clone appeared a few times. This chain connects TRBV19 to TRBJ2-1; D may match TRBD1 or TRBD2 (5 bases each). The ends were cut back, 6 bases at V and 12 bases at J, with 21 bases in the middle. The CDR3 contains 14 residues. Germline values: CDR1 LNHDA, CDR2 SQIVND (reference sequence). The CDR3 DNA reads as TGTGCCAGTAGCCCGTCCGGGACCATTTATCGGCAGTTCTTC. This codes for CASSPSGTIYRQFF.

The rearrangement joins TRBV7-9 to TRBJ2-2, with 7 bases fitting TRBD1. Germline CDR1 reads SEHNR; CDR2 reads FQNEAQ (reference sequence). The CDR3 extends over 16 amino acids. Germline trimming cut 4 bases from V and 3 bases from J; bases unmatched to any gene: 8. The CDR3 loop reads CASSSERGRDTGELFF. The CDR3 DNA is TGTGCCAGCAGCTCGGAAAGGGGGCGCGACACCGGGGAGCTGTTTTTT.

CDR3 bases: TGTGCCAGCTCAGCATCTTGGGGCTACGAGCAGTACTTC. This encodes CASSASWGYEQYF. The chain links TRBV18 to TRBJ2-7; D is unresolved. V was clipped by 5 bases and J by 3 bases, with 11 bases between them. CDR1 KGHSH and CDR2 LQKENI come from the germline V gene. This CDR3 is 13 amino acids long.